Listed here are 25 T cell receptor beta chains from one sample, sequenced in a study of blood T cell repertoires in COVID-19. Sequenced by immunoSEQ multiplex PCR; TCRdb stores in-frame clones only, minus some. The data contain approximately 150,000 clones, 84% of them singletons. The specimen sequenced was peripheral blood. These receptors all stem from a man between 65 and 85 years old with acute or convalescent COVID-19.

This clone was recorded a few times. The chain recombines TRBV7-2 with TRBJ2-7; 11 bases line up with TRBD2. Germline values: CDR1 SGHTA, CDR2 FQGNSA. This CDR3 region has 20 residues. V was pared by 0 bases and J by 2 bases, with 15 bases of the junction left unmatched. The CDR3 loop reads CASSLAGSVGLAGSTYEQYF. CDR3 DNA: TGTGCCAGCAGCTTAGCGGGTTCGGTTGGACTAGCGGGCTCCACCTACGAGCAGTACTTC.

V is TRBV5-1 and J is TRBJ2-3; 9 bases are a match to TRBD2. J lost 5 bases, V lost 0 bases, and 7 bases had no gene match. CDR3 length: 16 amino acids. Germline loops: CDR1 SGHRS, CDR2 YFSETQ. The CDR3 sequence is CASSLGLAESIDTQYF. In DNA, the CDR3 is TGCGCCAGCAGCTTGGGACTAGCGGAGTCGATAGATACGCAGTATTTT.

This clone has more than one count but fewer than ten. The genes are TRBV18 and TRBJ2-7; the D is unclear. The CDR3 length is 16 residues. Trimming removed 4 bases from V and 0 bases from J, with 16 bases in between. Per the germline V gene, CDR1 is KGHSH and CDR2 is LQKENI. This chain's CDR3 is CASSLLERPSSYEQYF. The CDR3 bases are TGTGCCAGCTCACTACTCGAGAGGCCTAGCTCCTACGAGCAGTACTTC. The entire variable domain, with the rest obtained from reference TRBV18 and TRBJ2-7, is as follows: NAGVMQNPRHLVRRRGQEARLRCSPMKGHSHVYWYRQLPEEGLKFMVYLQKENIIDESGMPKERFSAEFPKEGPSILRIQQVVRGDSAAYFCASSLLERPSSYEQYFGPGTRLTVT.

The chain couples TRBV7-8 to TRBJ2-1, with a weak D call TRBD1 (5 bases). The CDR3 has 15 residues. CDR1 SGHVS and CDR2 FQNEAQ come from the germline V gene. V was cut by 1 base and J by 6 bases, with 13 bases left in between. CDR3 protein: CASSLEGLISNEQFF. In DNA form, the CDR3 reads TGTGCCAGCAGCTTAGAGGGGTTGATATCCAATGAGCAGTTCTTC.

As concerns this clone: The junction and the germline gene differ at one end; a read error may be behind it. The rearrangement uses TRBV13 and TRBJ2-7; D is possibly TRBD2 (6 bases). CDR1 and CDR2 (germline): PRHDT, FYEKMQ (reference sequence). This CDR3 is 15 amino acids long. Here the CDR3 reads CASSLGGEGYYEQYF. The CDR3 DNA follows: TGTGCCAGCAGCCTAGGAGGGGAAGGCTACTACGAGCAGTACTTC.

The genes are TRBV18 and TRBJ2-5; D possibly corresponds to TRBD1 (6 bases). This CDR3 has 14 residues. CDR1 is KGHSH, CDR2 LQKENI, per germline. The V and J ends lost 4 bases and 3 bases respectively, with 12 bases between them. CDR3 in amino acids: CASSRQERKETQYF. The DNA for the CDR3 is TGTGCCAGCTCACGACAGGAAAGGAAAGAGACCCAGTACTTC.

The chain joins TRBV5-5 to TRBJ2-5, with 8 bases that match TRBD2. The junction had 11 bases not matched to a gene; V was cut back by 0 bases and J by 1 base. The CDR3 spans 18 residues. CDR1 SGHKS and CDR2 YYEKEE come from the germline V gene (reference sequence). CDR3 sequence reads: CASSLVWGGSGTQETQYF. CDR3 sequence (DNA): TGTGCCAGCAGCTTGGTTTGGGGGGGTAGCGGGACCCAAGAGACCCAGTACTTC.

V usage is TRBV28 and J usage is TRBJ1-4, with TRBD1 as a possible D gene (6 bases). With 4 bases removed from V and 8 bases from J, the gap between germline ends came to 8 bases. This CDR3 is built from 12 residues. CDR1 MDHEN and CDR2 SYDVKM come from the germline V gene. CDR3 DNA: TGTGCCAGCAGTTACAGGGACGAAAAACTGTTTTTT. This translates into CASSYRDEKLFF.

The V gene is TRBV3-1 (or the pseudogene TRBV3-2), the J gene TRBJ2-1; 13 bases agree with TRBD2. The CDR3 sequence is 18 residues long. V was pared by 2 bases and J by 5 bases, with 9 bases of the junction left unmatched. Germline loops: CDR1 LGHDT, CDR2 YNNKEL (reference sequence). The CDR3 sequence: CASSQRLAGGLLNNEQFF. The CDR3, as DNA: TGTGCCAGCAGCCAACGACTAGCGGGGGGCCTCCTTAACAATGAGCAGTTCTTC.

This chain uses TRBV25-1 with TRBJ2-2; TRBD1 is a possible D gene (6 bases). Germline CDR1 and CDR2: MGHDK and SYGVNS. V lost 6 bases to trimming and J lost 5 bases, with 13 bases between them. The CDR3 is 14 residues long. The CDR3 DNA reads TGTGCCAGCAGCGCTCCTACAGGGACCGGGGAGCTGTTTTTT. Translated: CASSAPTGTGELFF.

This rearrangement joins TRBV9 to TRBJ1-1, with no clear D. Per the germline V gene, CDR1 is SGDLS and CDR2 is YYNGEE. Trimming removed 0 bases from V and 4 bases from J, with 10 bases in between. This CDR3 comprises 14 residues. The CDR3 region has the DNA TGTGCCAGCAGCGTAGCGGAGGGTGTCACTGAAGCTTTCTTT. As protein: CASSVAEGVTEAFF.

This sequence joins TRBV5-1 and TRBJ2-2, with D perhaps TRBD2 (6 bases). CDR1 is SGHRS and CDR2 is YFSETQ in the germline V gene. The V gene lost 5 bases and the J gene lost 3 bases, with 11 bases spanning the gap. The CDR3 spans 14 residues. The CDR3 DNA is TGCGCCAGCAGGGATACGGGGGACACCGGGGAGCTGTTTTTT. It codes for CASRDTGDTGELFF.

The J gene is TRBJ2-3, the V gene TRBV3-1 (or the pseudogene TRBV3-2); unclear D gene. The V gene's germline CDR1 is LGHDT and CDR2 YNNKEL (reference sequence). V lost 3 bases and J lost 0, with 7 bases in between. There are 14 residues in the CDR3. For the CDR3, the DNA is TGTGCCAGCAGCCAGCTCGGGAGCACAGATACGCAGTATTTT. Protein product: CASSQLGSTDTQYF.

The J gene is TRBJ1-3, the V gene TRBV9; tentatively, D is TRBD1 (5 bases). Germline CDR1 reads SGDLS; CDR2 reads YYNGEE. The CDR3 contains 17 residues. V lost 0 bases and J 0 bases, leaving 13 bases between the germline ends. The CDR3 region is CASSVDGGDSSGNTIYF. In DNA form, the CDR3 reads TGTGCCAGCAGCGTAGATGGGGGGGACTCCTCTGGAAACACCATATATTTT.

The chain recombines TRBV10-1 with TRBJ1-1, with 7 nucleotides matching TRBD1. Germline CDR1 reads WNHNN; CDR2 reads SYGVQD (reference sequence). V was pared by 8 bases and J by 0 bases, with 18 bases of the junction left unmatched. The CDR3 is 18 residues long. CDR3 DNA: TGCGCCAGCTCTCCGACCGGACAGGCGGAAGGCTTGAACACTGAAGCTTTCTTT. Its protein product is CASSPTGQAEGLNTEAFF.

The chain carries TRBV10-3 and TRBJ2-5, with 7 bases matching TRBD2. Trimming removed 6 bases from V and 3 bases from J; junction bases left unmatched: 4. Germline V gives CDR1 ENHRY, CDR2 SYGVKD. The CDR3 length is 13 residues. In nucleotides, the CDR3 is TGTGCCATCAGCCCCGCGGGGGAAGAGACCCAGTACTTC. Protein: CAISPAGEETQYF.

The chain combines TRBV5-1 with TRBJ2-2; perhaps TRBD2 as D (7 bases). The CDR3 has 16 residues. V was shortened by 4 bases and J by 3 bases, with 16 bases between the two germline ends. The V gene's germline CDR1 is SGHRS and CDR2 YFSETQ. The CDR3 bases are TGCGCCAGCAGCCTGACGGGGGAGGGGGACACCGGGGAGCTGTTTTTT. This sequence encodes CASSLTGEGDTGELFF. Together with reference TRBV5-1 and TRBJ2-2, the CDR3 gives the full variable domain: KAGVTQTPRYLIKTRGQQVTLSCSPISGHRSVSWYQQTPGQGLQFLFEYFSETQRNKGNFPGRFSGRQFSNSRSEMNVSTLELGDSALYLCASSLTGEGDTGELFFGEGSRLTVL.

The J gene is TRBJ2-7, the V gene TRBV9, with 9 bases matching TRBD2. CDR3 size: 14 residues. Germline CDR1 SGDLS, CDR2 YYNGEE. V shed 0 bases and J 7 bases; nucleotides not matched to a gene: 5. DNA of the CDR3: TGTGCCAGCAGCGTAGGACTAGCGGTGGAGGAGCAGTACTTC. This sequence encodes CASSVGLAVEEQYF.

Worth noting for this clone: At the DNA level, this CDR3 is encoded by other sequences in the same sample as well. J is TRBJ2-5 and V is TRBV18; tentatively, D is TRBD1 (6 bases). Germline values: CDR1 KGHSH, CDR2 LQKENI. The CDR3 totals 13 residues. V lost 5 bases and J lost 2, with 9 bases in between. The CDR3 is CASSRTDQETQYF. CDR3 bases: TGTGCCAGCTCAAGGACAGATCAAGAGACCCAGTACTTC.

This clone was observed a single time. The chain links TRBV7-3 to TRBJ2-1; no clear D gene. The V gene's germline CDR1 is SGHTA and CDR2 FQGTGA. The V end was cut by 5 bases, the J end by 0 bases, with 8 bases between. The CDR3 runs 14 residues. This CDR3 is CASSKRSSYNEQFF. The CDR3, as DNA: TGTGCCAGCAGCAAGAGGAGCTCCTACAATGAGCAGTTCTTC. The variable domain in full, with the rest retrieved from reference TRBV7-3 and TRBJ2-1, is GAGVSQTPSNKVTEKGKYVELRCDPISGHTALYWYRQSLGQGPEFLIYFQGTGAADDSGLPNDRFFAVRPEGSVSTLKIQRTERGDSAVYLCASSKRSSYNEQFFGPGTRLTVL.

Comment on this clone: Other DNA sequences of this sample code for an identical CDR3. The chain recombines TRBV24-1 with TRBJ1-1; 10 nucleotides line up with TRBD1. Losses at the gene ends were 3 bases for V and 4 bases for J; bases not matched to a gene: 4. The germline V gene encodes CDR1 KGHDR and CDR2 SFDVKD. There are 15 residues in the CDR3. The CDR3 bases are TGTGCCACCAGTGATACCCGGACAGGGGGCACTGAAGCTTTCTTT. Translation: CATSDTRTGGTEAFF.

The J gene is TRBJ1-2, the V gene TRBV7-2, with D hard to call. Germline V gene sequence: CDR1 SGHTA, CDR2 FQGNSA. Trimming stripped 1 base from V and 4 bases from J, with 10 bases between. The CDR3 extends over 14 amino acids. CDR3 nucleotides: TGTGCCAGCAGCTTAGTGGAGGGTAGCTATGGCTACACCTTC. This translates into CASSLVEGSYGYTF.

The V and J genes are TRBV6-6 and TRBJ1-2; the D is unclear. This CDR3 spans 13 amino acids. Trimming took off 4 bases at V and 2 bases at J, with 8 bases between the two ends. The germline V gene has CDR1 MNHNY and CDR2 SVGAGI (reference sequence). In DNA form, the CDR3 reads TGTGCCAGCAGTTCTCTCGGGAACTATGGCTACACCTTC. It codes for CASSSLGNYGYTF.

J is TRBJ2-2 and V is TRBV7-9; 9 nucleotides align to TRBD2. Per germline, CDR1 SEHNR and CDR2 FQNEAQ (reference sequence). The CDR3 is 14 amino acids. The ends lost 5 bases at V and 6 bases at J; junction bases unmatched: 4. This CDR3 is CASSPAGGPGELFF. In nucleotides, the CDR3 is TGTGCCAGCAGCCCGGCGGGGGGGCCCGGGGAGCTGTTTTTT.

CDR3 DNA sequence: TGTGCCAGCAGTGAAGCGCTTCGGAGCCTTAATTCACCCCTCCACTTT. Translation: CASSEALRSLNSPLHF. The gene calls are TRBV6-1 and TRBJ1-6, with D unclear. The CDR3 is 16 amino acids. The germline CDR1 and CDR2 sequences are MNHNS and SASEGT. Trimming removed 0 bases from V and 6 bases from J, with 12 bases in between.